The next 2 T cell receptor beta chains were all read from a single sample in a study of PD-1 blockade in classical Hodgkin lymphoma. Every single patient, without exception, relapsed after autologous stem cell transplantation, and brentuximab vedotin exposure varied. Produced via immunoSEQ multiplex PCR; TCRdb's table is partial and in-frame only. The sample contains over 15,000 clones, 86% of which appear only once. The source was peripheral blood mononuclear cells (PBMCs), collected before the second cycle of nivolumab. All receptors come from a human donor with classical Hodgkin lymphoma.

The rearrangement links TRBV4-1 to TRBJ1-6; tentative D call: TRBD1 (5 bases). Germline V gene sequence: CDR1 MGHRA, CDR2 YSYEKL. This CDR3 spans 15 amino acids. V was trimmed by 1 base and J by 7 bases, leaving 11 bases between them. Written as DNA, the CDR3 is TGCGCCAGCAGCCAAGCGACAGTTGTCAATTCACCCCTCCACTTT. Translating it yields CASSQATVVNSPLHF.

This chain joins TRBV7-6 and TRBJ2-3; 8 positions agree with TRBD2. Germline V gene data show CDR1 as SGHVS and CDR2 as FNYEAQ. V lost 4 bases, J lost 3 bases, and 9 bases stayed unmatched. The CDR3 has 16 amino acids. In DNA form, the CDR3 reads TGTGCCAGCAGCTCCTCACCAAGCGGGGGAACAGATACGCAGTATTTT. Translation: CASSSSPSGGTDTQYF. The whole variable domain, filled in from reference TRBV7-6 and TRBJ2-3, reads GAGVSQSPRYKVTKRGQDVALRCDPISGHVSLYWYRQALGQGPEFLTYFNYEAQQDKSGLPNDRFSAERPEGSISTLTIQRTEQRDSAMYRCASSSSPSGGTDTQYFGPGTRLTVL.